This section outlines one T cell receptor (beta chain) sequence together with its context. Antigen specificity is unknown. The source of the sample is a study of T cell responses to AZD1222 COVID-19 vaccine. Germline V lookup: CDR1 SGHVS, CDR2 FQNEAQ. Trimming left V 6 bases short and J 4 bases short, with 15 bases between. The CDR3 is 14 amino acids. Findings of the study overall: Increased Spike-specific TCR breadth and depth were observed after two AZD1222 doses. Unmutated variant regions are reportedly the target of nearly half of TCRs that are spike-specific. Baseline antibody screening turned up just a handful of seropositive AZD1222 recipients. The sample set comprised mostly white British donors with more females, and clonal diversity was possibly underestimated.

The protocol was immunoSEQ multiplex PCR, while the TCRdb copy is restricted to in-frame clones and leaves out a portion. This sample has 130,000 to 150,000 clones, with around 88% found just once. The source material was peripheral blood, sampled on day 0 of MenACWY control vaccination. The TCR comes from an adult in good health. The chain couples TRBV7-8 to TRBJ1-1; D might be TRBD1 (5 bases). The CDR3 DNA sequence: TGTGCCAGCAGTCTAGAGGGGTGGGCCACTGAAGCTTTCTTT. This encodes CASSLEGWATEAFF.